This TCR beta chain was recovered during a study of lymphopenia after photon versus proton radiotherapy. Study-wide points: Only patients who died were analyzed for survival; proton advantage is unproven. After the lymphocyte nadir, photon-treated repertoires showed oligoclonal expansion, especially of CD8+ Temra cells. Larger post-nadir TCR diversity loss correlated inversely with survival in deceased patients.

Germline CDR1 SGDLS, CDR2 YYNGEE. The V end lost 1 base, the J end lost 5 bases, and 9 bases lay between the germline ends. The CDR3 loop spans 13 amino acids. Profiling relied on immunoSEQ multiplex PCR, and the TCRdb table lists in-frame clones only, not all of them. The sample lists 7,000 to 9,000 clones, approximately 93% occurring once. With regard to this clone: What it binds is not known.

V usage is TRBV9 and J usage is TRBJ1-1; weak D call: TRBD1 (6 bases). Sequenced here: peripheral blood, sampled from a patient treated with photon-based radiotherapy. The clonotype originates from a woman aged 45-59 years with cholangiocarcinoma. The CDR3 DNA sequence: TGTGCCAGCAGCGTAAAAGGGGGGACTGAAGCTTTCTTT. Protein: CASSVKGGTEAFF.